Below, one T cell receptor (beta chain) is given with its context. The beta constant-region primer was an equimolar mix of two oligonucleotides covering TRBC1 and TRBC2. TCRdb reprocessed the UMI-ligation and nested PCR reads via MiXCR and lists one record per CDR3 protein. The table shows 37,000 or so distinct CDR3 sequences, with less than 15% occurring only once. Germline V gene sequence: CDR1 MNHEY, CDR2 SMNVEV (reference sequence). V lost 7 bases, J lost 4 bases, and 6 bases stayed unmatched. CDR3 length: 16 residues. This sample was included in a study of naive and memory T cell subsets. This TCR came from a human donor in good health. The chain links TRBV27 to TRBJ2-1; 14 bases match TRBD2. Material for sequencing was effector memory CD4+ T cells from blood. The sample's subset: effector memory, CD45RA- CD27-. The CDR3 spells CASKGLAGGTYNEQFF. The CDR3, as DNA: TGTGCCAGCAAAGGACTAGCGGGAGGAACTTACAATGAGCAGTTCTTC.